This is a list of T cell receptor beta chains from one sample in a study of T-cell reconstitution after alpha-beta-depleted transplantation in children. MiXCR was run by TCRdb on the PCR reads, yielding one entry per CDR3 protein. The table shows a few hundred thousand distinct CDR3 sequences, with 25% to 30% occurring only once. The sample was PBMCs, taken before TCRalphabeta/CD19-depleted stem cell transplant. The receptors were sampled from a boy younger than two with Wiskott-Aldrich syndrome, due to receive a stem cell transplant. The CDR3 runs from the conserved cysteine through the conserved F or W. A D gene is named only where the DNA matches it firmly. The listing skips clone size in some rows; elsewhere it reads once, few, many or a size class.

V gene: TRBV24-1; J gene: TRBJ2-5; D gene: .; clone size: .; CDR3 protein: CATSDLGAPETQYF; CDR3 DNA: TGTGCCACCAGTGATCTAGGAGCCCCGGAGACCCAGTACTTC
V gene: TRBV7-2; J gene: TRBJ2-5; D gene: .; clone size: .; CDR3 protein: CASSPVLGSRETQYF; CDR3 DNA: TGTGCCAGCAGCCCTGTTTTGGGGAGTCGGGAGACCCAGTACTTC
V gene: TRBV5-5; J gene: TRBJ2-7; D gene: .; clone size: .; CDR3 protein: CASSSEYRGRSYEQYF; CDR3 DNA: TGTGCCAGCAGCTCCGAATATCGGGGGCGATCCTACGAGCAGTACTTC
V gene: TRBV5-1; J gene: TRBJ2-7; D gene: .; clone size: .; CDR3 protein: CASSLDGRSSYEQYF; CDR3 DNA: TGCGCCAGCAGCTTGGATGGGAGGAGCTCCTACGAGCAGTACTTC
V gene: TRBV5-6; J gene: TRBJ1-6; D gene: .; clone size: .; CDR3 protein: CASSLAQGTLHF; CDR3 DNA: TGTGCCAGCAGCTTGGCCCAGGGAACCCTCCACTTT
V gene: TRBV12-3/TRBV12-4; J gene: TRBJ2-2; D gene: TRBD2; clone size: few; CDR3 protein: CASRTTSGRATRGYTGELFF; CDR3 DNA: TGTGCCAGCAGAACAACTAGCGGGAGGGCTACGCGTGGGTACACCGGGGAGCTGTTTTTT
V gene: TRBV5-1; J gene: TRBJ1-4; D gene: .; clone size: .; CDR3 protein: CASSGLGIATNEKLFF; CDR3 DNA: TGCGCCAGCAGCGGCTTGGGGATTGCAACTAATGAAAAACTGTTTTTT
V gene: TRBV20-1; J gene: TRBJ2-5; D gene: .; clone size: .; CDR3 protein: CSARDFETPQETQYF; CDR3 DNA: TGCAGTGCTAGAGATTTCGAAACTCCCCAAGAGACCCAGTACTTC
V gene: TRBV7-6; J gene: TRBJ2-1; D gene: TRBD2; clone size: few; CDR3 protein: CASSLPRAGGRYNEQFF; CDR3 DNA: TGTGCCAGCAGCTTACCCCGCGCGGGAGGGAGGTACAATGAGCAGTTCTTC
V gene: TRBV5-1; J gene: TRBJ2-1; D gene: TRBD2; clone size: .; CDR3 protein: CASSTGTSGINEQFF; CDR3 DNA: TGCGCCAGCAGCACTGGGACTAGCGGGATCAATGAGCAGTTCTTC
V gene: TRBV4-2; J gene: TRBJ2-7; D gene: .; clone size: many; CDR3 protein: CASSHEGLSSYEQYF; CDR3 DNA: TGTGCCAGCAGCCATGAGGGGTTAAGCTCCTACGAGCAGTACTTC
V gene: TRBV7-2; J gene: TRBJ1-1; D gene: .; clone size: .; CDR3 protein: CASSFLTDEAFF; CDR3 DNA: TGTGCCAGCAGCTTTCTGACAGATGAAGCTTTCTTT
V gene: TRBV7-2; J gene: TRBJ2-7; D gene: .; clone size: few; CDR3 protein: CASSLVHWEYEQYF; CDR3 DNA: TGTGCCAGCAGCTTAGTCCACTGGGAATACGAGCAGTACTTC
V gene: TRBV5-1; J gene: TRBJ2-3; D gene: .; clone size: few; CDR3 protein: CASSFRALNTDTQYF; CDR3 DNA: TGCGCCAGCAGCTTCCGGGCCCTCAACACAGATACGCAGTATTTT
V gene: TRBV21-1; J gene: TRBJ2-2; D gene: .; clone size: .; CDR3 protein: CASSKEGGQNTGELFF; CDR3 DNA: TGTGCCAGCAGCAAAGAGGGAGGGCAGAACACCGGGGAGCTGTTTTTT
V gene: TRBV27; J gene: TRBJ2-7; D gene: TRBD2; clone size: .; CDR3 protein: CASSFSTPSGPTTYEQYF; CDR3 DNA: TGTGCCAGCAGTTTTAGCACACCTAGCGGGCCTACTACCTACGAGCAGTACTTC
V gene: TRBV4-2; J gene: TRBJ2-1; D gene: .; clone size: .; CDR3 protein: CASSPMGMRGVLSGYNEQFF; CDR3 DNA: TGTGCCAGCAGCCCAATGGGGATGAGAGGGGTATTGTCAGGATACAATGAGCAGTTCTTC
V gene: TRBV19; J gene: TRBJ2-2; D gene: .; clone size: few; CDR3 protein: CASSISRANTGELFF; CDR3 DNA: TGTGCCAGTAGTATAAGCAGGGCGAACACCGGGGAGCTGTTTTTT
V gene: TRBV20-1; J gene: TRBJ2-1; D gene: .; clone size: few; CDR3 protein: CSASSGRGYNEQFF; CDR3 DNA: TGCAGTGCTAGCTCCGGGAGAGGTTACAATGAGCAGTTCTTC
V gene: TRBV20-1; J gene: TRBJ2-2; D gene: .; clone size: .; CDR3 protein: CSARAPGLNTGELFF; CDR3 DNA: TGCAGTGCTAGAGCCCCGGGACTTAACACCGGGGAGCTGTTTTTT
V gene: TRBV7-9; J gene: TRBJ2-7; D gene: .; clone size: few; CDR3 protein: CASTLVGGTDYEQYF; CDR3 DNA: TGTGCCAGCACCCTAGTAGGGGGGACCGACTACGAGCAGTACTTC
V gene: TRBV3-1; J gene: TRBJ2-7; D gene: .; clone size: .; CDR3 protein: CASSQTGYEQYF; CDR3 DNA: TGTGCCAGCAGCCAAACAGGGTACGAGCAGTACTTC
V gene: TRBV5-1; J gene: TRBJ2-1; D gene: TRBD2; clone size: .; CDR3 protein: CASSFLGSSGSSYNEQFF; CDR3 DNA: TGCGCCAGCAGCTTCTTGGGGTCTAGCGGGAGTTCCTACAATGAGCAGTTCTTC
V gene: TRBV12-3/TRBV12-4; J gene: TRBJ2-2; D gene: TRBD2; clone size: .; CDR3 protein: CASSSLGRATGELFF; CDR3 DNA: TGTGCCAGCAGCTCCCTGGGGAGGGCCACCGGGGAGCTGTTTTTT
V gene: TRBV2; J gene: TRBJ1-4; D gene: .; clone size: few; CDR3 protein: CAVKAGSFEKLFF; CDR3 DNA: TGTGCCGTAAAAGCGGGGTCGTTTGAAAAACTGTTTTTT
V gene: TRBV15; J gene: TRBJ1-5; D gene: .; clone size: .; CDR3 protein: CATSRARQANQPQHF; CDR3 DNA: TGTGCCACCAGCAGAGCCCGACAGGCGAATCAGCCCCAGCATTTT
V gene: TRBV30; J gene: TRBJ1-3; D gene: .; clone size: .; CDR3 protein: CAWKVAAGNTIYF; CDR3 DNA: TGTGCCTGGAAGGTGGCTGCTGGAAACACCATATATTTT
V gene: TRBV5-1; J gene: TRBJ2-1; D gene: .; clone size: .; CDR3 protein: CASSWTQGEQFF; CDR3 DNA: TGCGCCAGCAGCTGGACTCAGGGTGAGCAGTTCTTC
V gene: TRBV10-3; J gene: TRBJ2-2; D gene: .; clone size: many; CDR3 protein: CAISVLPTGELFF; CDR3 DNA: TGTGCCATCAGTGTATTGCCGACCGGGGAGCTGTTTTTT
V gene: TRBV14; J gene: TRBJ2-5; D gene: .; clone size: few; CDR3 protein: CASSLSGGFRETQYF; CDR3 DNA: TGTGCCAGCAGTCTTTCCGGGGGCTTTCGTGAGACCCAGTACTTC
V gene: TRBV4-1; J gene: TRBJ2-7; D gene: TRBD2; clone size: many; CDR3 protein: CASSQFARREGLGEQYF; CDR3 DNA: TGCGCCAGCAGCCAATTCGCTCGGCGGGAGGGTTTGGGCGAGCAGTACTTC
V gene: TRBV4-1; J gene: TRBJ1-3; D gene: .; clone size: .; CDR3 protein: CASSQDSDALLRGNTIYF; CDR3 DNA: TGCGCCAGCAGCCAAGATTCGGATGCGCTATTGCGAGGAAACACCATATATTTT
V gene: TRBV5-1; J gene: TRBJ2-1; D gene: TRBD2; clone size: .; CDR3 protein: CASSVAGLAGNNEQFF; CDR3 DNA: TGCGCCAGCAGCGTGGCGGGACTAGCGGGAAACAATGAGCAGTTCTTC
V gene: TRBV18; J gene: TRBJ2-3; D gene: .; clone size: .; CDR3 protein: CASSPLSTDTQYF; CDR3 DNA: TGTGCCAGCTCACCACTTTCCACAGATACGCAGTATTTT
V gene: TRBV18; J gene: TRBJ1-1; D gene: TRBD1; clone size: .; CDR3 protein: CASSPLWTGVNTEAFF; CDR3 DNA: TGTGCCAGCTCACCACTATGGACAGGTGTGAACACTGAAGCTTTCTTT
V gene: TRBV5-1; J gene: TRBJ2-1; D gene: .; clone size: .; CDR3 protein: CASRVATFGDEQFF; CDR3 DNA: TGCGCCAGCAGGGTAGCGACCTTTGGGGATGAGCAGTTCTTC